This T cell receptor beta chain is drawn from a study of blood T cell repertoires in COVID-19. Generated by immunoSEQ multiplex PCR, the TCRdb table keeps only in-frame clones and is missing some. The sample records approximately 140,000 clones, roughly 87% being singletons. Sequencing was done on a sample of peripheral blood. The clonotype was recovered from a woman between 55 and 75 years old with active or convalescent COVID-19.

CDR3 in DNA: TGTGCCAGCAGCCAAGGACAGACAAGCTCCTACGAGCAGTACTTC. The encoded protein is CASSQGQTSSYEQYF. The chain recombines TRBV7-2 with TRBJ2-7; D is perhaps TRBD1 (6 bases). CDR1 and CDR2 (germline): SGHTA, FQGNSA. V lost 5 bases and J lost 0, with 14 bases in between. This CDR3 is built from 15 residues.